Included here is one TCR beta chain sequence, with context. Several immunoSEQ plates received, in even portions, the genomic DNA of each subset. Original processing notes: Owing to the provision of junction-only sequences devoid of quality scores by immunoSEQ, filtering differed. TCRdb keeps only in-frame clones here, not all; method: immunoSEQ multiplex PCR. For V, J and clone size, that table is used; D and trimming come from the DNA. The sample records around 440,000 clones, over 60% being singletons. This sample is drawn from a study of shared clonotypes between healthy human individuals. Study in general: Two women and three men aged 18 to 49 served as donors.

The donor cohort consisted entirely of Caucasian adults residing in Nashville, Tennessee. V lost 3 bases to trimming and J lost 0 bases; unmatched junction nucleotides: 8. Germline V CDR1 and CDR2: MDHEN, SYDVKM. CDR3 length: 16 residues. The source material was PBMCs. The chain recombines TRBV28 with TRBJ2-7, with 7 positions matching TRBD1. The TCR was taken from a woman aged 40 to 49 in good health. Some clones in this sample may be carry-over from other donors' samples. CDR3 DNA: TGTGCCAGCAGTTTGGGGACAGCCGATAGCTCCTACGAGCAGTACTTC. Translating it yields CASSLGTADSSYEQYF.